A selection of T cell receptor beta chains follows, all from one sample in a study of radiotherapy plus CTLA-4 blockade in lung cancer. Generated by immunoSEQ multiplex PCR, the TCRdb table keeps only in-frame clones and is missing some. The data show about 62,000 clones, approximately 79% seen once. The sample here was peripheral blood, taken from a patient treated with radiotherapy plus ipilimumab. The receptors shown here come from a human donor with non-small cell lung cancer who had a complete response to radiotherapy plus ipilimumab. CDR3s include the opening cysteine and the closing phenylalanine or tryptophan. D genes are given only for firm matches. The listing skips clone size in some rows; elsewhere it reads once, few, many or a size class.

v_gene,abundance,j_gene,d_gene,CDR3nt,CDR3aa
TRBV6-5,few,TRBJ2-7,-,TGTGCCAGCACCCGACACTCCTACGAGCAGTACTTC,CASTRHSYEQYF
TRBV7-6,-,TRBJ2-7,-,TGTGCCAGCAGCTTAGGTTCCGGCGAGCAGTACTTC,CASSLGSGEQYF
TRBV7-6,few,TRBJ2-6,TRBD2,TGTGCCAGCAGCTTTGGCGGGAGTGGGGGATCTGGGGCCAACGTCCTGACTTTC,CASSFGGSGGSGANVLTF
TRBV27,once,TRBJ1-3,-,TGTGCCAGCAGTTTATTATCCGGTGCTGGAAACACCATATATTTT,CASSLLSGAGNTIYF
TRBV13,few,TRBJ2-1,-,TGTGCCAGCAGCTTAGGCAGGGGTACCTACAATGAGCAGTTCTTC,CASSLGRGTYNEQFF
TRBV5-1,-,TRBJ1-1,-,TGCGCCAGCAGCTTCGGGAACACTGAAGCTTTCTTT,CASSFGNTEAFF
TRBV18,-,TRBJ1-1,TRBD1,TGTGCCAGCTCACCAGACAGGGTCAACACTGAAGCTTTCTTT,CASSPDRVNTEAFF
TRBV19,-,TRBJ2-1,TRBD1,TGTGCCAGTAGCCTAGGGTGGGGGACAGGGCACAATGAGCAGTTCTTC,CASSLGWGTGHNEQFF
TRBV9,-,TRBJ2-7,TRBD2,TGTGCCAGCAGCGTAGAGTCGGGACTACCCTACGAGCAGTACTTC,CASSVESGLPYEQYF
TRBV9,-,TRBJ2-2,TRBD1,TGTGCCAGCAGCTTCTCCGGGACAGGAGCAACCGGGGAGCTGTTTTTT,CASSFSGTGATGELFF
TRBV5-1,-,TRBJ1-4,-,TGCGCCAGCAGCATCCAGGGTATCAATGAAAAACTGTTTTTT,CASSIQGINEKLFF
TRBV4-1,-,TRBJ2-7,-,TGCGCCAGCAGCCAACCGGGACTCGGATACGAGCAGTACTTC,CASSQPGLGYEQYF
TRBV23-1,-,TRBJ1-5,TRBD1,TGCGCCAGCAGTCAATTCGGGACAGCCCCTCCAGCCCAGCATTTT,CASSQFGTAPPAQHF
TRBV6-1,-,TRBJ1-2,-,TGTGCCAGCAGTGAAGACAGCGGCTATGGCTACACCTTC,CASSEDSGYGYTF
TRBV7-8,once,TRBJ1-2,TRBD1,TGTGCCAGCAGCCGACAGGGGGTCTATGGCTACACCTTC,CASSRQGVYGYTF
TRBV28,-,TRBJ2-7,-,TGTGCCAGCAGTTTTAGCAGGGCCGGCTCCTACGAGCAGTACTTC,CASSFSRAGSYEQYF
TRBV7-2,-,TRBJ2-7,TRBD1,TGTGCCAGCAGCTTAGGCAGGGGGCGTTCGGGAGAGCAGTACTTC,CASSLGRGRSGEQYF
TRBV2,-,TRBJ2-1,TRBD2,TGTGCCAGAATCAACGGAGCGGGGGCCTACAATGAGCAGTTCTTC,CARINGAGAYNEQFF
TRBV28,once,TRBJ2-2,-,TGTGCCAGCAGTCTCCTTAATCCCGGGGAGCTGTTTTTT,CASSLLNPGELFF
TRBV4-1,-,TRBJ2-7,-,TGCGCCAGCAGCCGAAGGGGTTTGGGCCACGAGCAGTACTTC,CASSRRGLGHEQYF
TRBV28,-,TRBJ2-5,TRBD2,TGTGCCAGCCGAGGACTAGCGGGAATAAAAGAGACCCAGTACTTC,CASRGLAGIKETQYF
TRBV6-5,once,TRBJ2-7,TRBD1,TGTGCCAGCAGTCCCGACAGGGCCCTGGCCTACGAGCAGTACTTC,CASSPDRALAYEQYF
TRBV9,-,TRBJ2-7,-,TGTGCCAGCAGCGTCGAGCTAGCAGCCACCTACGAGCAGTACTTC,CASSVELAATYEQYF
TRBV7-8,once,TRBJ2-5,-,TGTGCCAGCAGCCTACCGTCAGGGGGGAGAGGGGAGACCCAGTACTTC,CASSLPSGGRGETQYF
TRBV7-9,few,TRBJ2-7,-,TGTGCCAGCAGCTTGGGGGGGCGCTACGAGCAGTACTTC,CASSLGGRYEQYF
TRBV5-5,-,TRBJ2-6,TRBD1,TGTGCCAGCAGCCTGGAAAGGGGGCTCCCTGGGGCCAACGTCCTGACTTTC,CASSLERGLPGANVLTF
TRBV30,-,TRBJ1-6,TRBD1,TGTGCCTGGAGGGGACAGCTTAATTCACCCCTCCACTTT,CAWRGQLNSPLHF
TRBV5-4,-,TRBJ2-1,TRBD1,TGTGCCAGCAGCCACCACCGGGACAGGGGGCAGGGTGAGCAGTTCTTC,CASSHHRDRGQGEQFF
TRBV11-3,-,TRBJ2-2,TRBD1,TGTGCCAGCAGCTTAGACGAACCGGGACAGGGAGACTCTAACACCGGGGAGCTGTTTTTT,CASSLDEPGQGDSNTGELFF
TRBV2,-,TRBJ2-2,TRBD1,TGTGCCAGCAGTGGGGCAGGGGGCGGTTGGACCGGGGAGCTGTTTTTT,CASSGAGGGWTGELFF
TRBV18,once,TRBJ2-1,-,TGTGCCAGCTCACTGGCCACAGGCTCCTACAATGAGCAGTTCTTC,CASSLATGSYNEQFF
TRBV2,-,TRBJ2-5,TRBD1,TGTGCCAGCAGGAGCGGGGACAGGGTAGGAGAGACCCAGTACTTC,CASRSGDRVGETQYF
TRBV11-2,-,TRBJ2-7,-,TGTGCCAGCAGCATGGGGGGACAGAGCTCCTACGAGCAGTACTTC,CASSMGGQSSYEQYF
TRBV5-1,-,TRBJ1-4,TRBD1,TGCGCCAGCAGCTTGGAAGGGACAGCTAATGAAAAACTGTTTTTT,CASSLEGTANEKLFF
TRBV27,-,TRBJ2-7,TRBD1,TGTGCCACAGGGGGCCCCTTGGGGTACTACGAGCAGTACTTC,CATGGPLGYYEQYF
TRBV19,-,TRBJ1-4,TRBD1,TGTGCCAGTCGCGGGACAGGGCTAACTAATGAAAAACTGTTTTTT,CASRGTGLTNEKLFF
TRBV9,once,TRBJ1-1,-,TGTGCCAGCAGCGTAGACCCGGACACTGAAGCTTTCTTT,CASSVDPDTEAFF
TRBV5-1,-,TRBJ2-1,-,TGCGCCAGCAGCCGAGAGAGGGCAAGTAATGAGCAGTTCTTC,CASSRERASNEQFF
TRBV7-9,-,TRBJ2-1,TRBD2,TGTGCCAGCAGCTTAGCGGGGGCGGGAGGGGCCTACAATGAGCAGTTCTTC,CASSLAGAGGAYNEQFF
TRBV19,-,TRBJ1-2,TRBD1,TGTGCCAGTAGTGGTCAGGGGGCCCGGCATGGCTACACCTTC,CASSGQGARHGYTF
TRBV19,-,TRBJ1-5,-,TGTGCCAGTAGTATATTGGGCAGAAATCAGCCCCAGCATTTT,CASSILGRNQPQHF
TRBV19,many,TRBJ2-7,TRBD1,TGTGCCAGTAGTGGACAGGCTCAAGCCTACGAGCAGTACTTC,CASSGQAQAYEQYF
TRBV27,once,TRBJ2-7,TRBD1,TGTGCCAGCAGTAATGGCAGGGGGTTATACGAGCAGTACTTC,CASSNGRGLYEQYF
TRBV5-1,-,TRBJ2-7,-,TGCGCCAGCAGCTTAGCACCGGGCTACGAGCAGTACTTC,CASSLAPGYEQYF
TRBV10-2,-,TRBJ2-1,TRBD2,TGCGCCAGCAGTGGGGGAATGGGAGGGAGCTCCTACAATGAGCAGTTCTTC,CASSGGMGGSSYNEQFF
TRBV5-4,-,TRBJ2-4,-,TGTGCCAGCAGCCAACCGACCCAGGGGTCGAAAAACATTCAGTACTTC,CASSQPTQGSKNIQYF